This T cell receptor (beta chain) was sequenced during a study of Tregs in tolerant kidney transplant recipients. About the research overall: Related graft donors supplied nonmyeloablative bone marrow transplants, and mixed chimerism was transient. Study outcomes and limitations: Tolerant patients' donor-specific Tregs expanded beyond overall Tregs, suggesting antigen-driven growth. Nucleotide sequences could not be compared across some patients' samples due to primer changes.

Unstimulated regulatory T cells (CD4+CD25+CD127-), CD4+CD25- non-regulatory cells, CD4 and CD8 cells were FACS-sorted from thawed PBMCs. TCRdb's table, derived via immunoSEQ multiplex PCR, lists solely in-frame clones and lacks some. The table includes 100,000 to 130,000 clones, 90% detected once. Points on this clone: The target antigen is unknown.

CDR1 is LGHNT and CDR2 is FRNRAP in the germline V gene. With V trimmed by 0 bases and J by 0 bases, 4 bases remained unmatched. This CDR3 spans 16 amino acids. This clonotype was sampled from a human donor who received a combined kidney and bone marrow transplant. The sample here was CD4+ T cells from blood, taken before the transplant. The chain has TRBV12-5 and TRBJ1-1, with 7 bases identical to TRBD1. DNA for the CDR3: TGTGCTAGTGGTTTGGTACGAGGGGGCATGAACACTGAAGCTTTCTTT. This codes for CASGLVRGGMNTEAFF.